This T cell receptor beta chain was sequenced in a study of blood T cell repertoires in COVID-19. Study-level background: Sites across the United States, Italy and Spain contributed samples from acute and convalescent COVID-19. T cells, B-cell-depleted T cells, or PBMCs provided the cDNA or gDNA that served as material.

Methods used by the authors: From reference gene primer amplification, estimates of nucleated cell counts were derived. The repertoire was sequenced with immunoSEQ multiplex PCR; TCRdb's copy has only in-frame clones and lacks some. Clonal size and the V and J genes are those of that table, whereas D and trimming came from the DNA. Of some 120,000 clones listed, around 83% are singletons. The CDR3 covers 16 residues. The germline V gene encodes CDR1 MNHNS and CDR2 SASEGT. V lost 2 bases to trimming and J lost 2 bases; unmatched junction nucleotides: 5. Material: peripheral blood. The chain couples TRBV6-1 to TRBJ2-7; TRBD1 aligns across 11 bases. The sequence was obtained from a man in his 70s with acute or convalescent COVID-19. In DNA, the CDR3 is TGTGCCAGCAGTGAATGGGGGACAGGGGGTCCCTACGAGCAGTACTTC. Protein: CASSEWGTGGPYEQYF.